These T cell receptor beta chains were read from a single sample in a study of cytomegalovirus exposure and HLA in healthy donors. The protocol was immunoSEQ multiplex PCR, while the TCRdb copy is restricted to in-frame clones and leaves out a portion. The sample yields around 130,000 clones, 65% to 80% seen once. The sequencing input was PBMCs. These receptors were collected from a woman aged 35 to 49 in good health and CMV-seronegative. CDR3s include the opening cysteine and the closing phenylalanine or tryptophan. The D gene is left open where the match is weak. Rows may omit the clone size; those that give it use once, few, many or a size class.

NA	TRBV30	NA	TRBJ2-7	CAWSLGPGGEQYF	TGTGCCTGGAGCCTCGGGCCCGGGGGAGAGCAGTACTTC
once	TRBV6-5	TRBD2	TRBJ2-5	CASSSPGSGKETQYF	TGTGCCAGCAGTTCCCCGGGTAGCGGGAAAGAGACCCAGTACTTC
NA	TRBV9	TRBD1	TRBJ1-1	CASSGGQVTNEAFF	TGTGCCAGCAGTGGAGGACAGGTCACTAATGAAGCTTTCTTT
NA	TRBV28	NA	TRBJ2-3	CASSPQDRDTQYF	TGTGCCAGCAGTCCGCAGGATAGGGATACGCAGTATTTT
NA	TRBV28	NA	TRBJ1-2	CATLRDTYGYTF	TGTGCCACCCTCCGGGACACCTATGGCTACACCTTC
few	TRBV7-6	NA	TRBJ2-2	CASSLPPRTGELFF	TGTGCCAGCAGCTTACCTCCGCGCACCGGGGAGCTGTTTTTT
NA	TRBV27	TRBD2	TRBJ2-1	CASRELAGSLGEQFF	TGTGCCAGCAGGGAGCTAGCGGGATCCTTGGGTGAGCAGTTCTTC
NA	TRBV29-1	TRBD2	TRBJ2-3	CSVYGTSLTDTQYF	TGCAGCGTTTACGGGACTAGCTTAACAGATACGCAGTATTTT
NA	TRBV30	NA	TRBJ1-1	CAWMTAGEAFF	TGTGCCTGGATGACGGCGGGAGAAGCTTTCTTT
NA	TRBV28	TRBD1	TRBJ2-7	CASSWGQALGEQYF	TGTGCCAGCAGTTGGGGACAGGCCCTCGGTGAGCAGTACTTC
NA	TRBV18	TRBD1	TRBJ1-2	CASSASTGGNWYGYTF	TGTGCCAGCTCAGCCTCGACAGGGGGGAACTGGTATGGCTACACCTTC
once	TRBV2	TRBD2	TRBJ2-3	CASSASGVSTDTQYF	TGTGCCAGCAGCGCAAGCGGGGTAAGCACAGATACGCAGTATTTT
NA	TRBV19	NA	TRBJ2-7	CASSTSQGGAYEQYF	TGTGCCAGTAGTACTTCTCAGGGGGGAGCCTACGAGCAGTACTTC
once	TRBV27	TRBD1	TRBJ1-1	CASTRIGGMNTEAFF	TGTGCCAGCACCCGAATAGGGGGCATGAACACTGAAGCTTTCTTT
NA	TRBV11-1	TRBD1	TRBJ2-3	CASSPDRDASTDTQYF	TGTGCCAGCAGCCCCGACAGGGATGCTAGCACAGATACGCAGTATTTT
NA	TRBV5-1	TRBD1	TRBJ2-1	CASSLAGGQGFNEQFF	TGCGCCAGCAGCTTGGCCGGGGGACAGGGATTCAATGAGCAGTTCTTC
NA	TRBV5-4	NA	TRBJ1-3	CASSLTGWRDASGNTIYF	TGTGCCAGCAGCTTGACGGGGTGGAGAGACGCCTCTGGAAACACCATATATTTT
NA	TRBV18	TRBD2	TRBJ2-4	CASSSGLAGAKNIQYF	TGTGCCAGCTCATCGGGACTAGCGGGAGCCAAAAACATTCAGTACTTC
NA	TRBV2	NA	TRBJ1-4	CASSEPRVDATNEKLFF	TGTGCCAGCAGTGAACCGCGGGTGGACGCAACTAATGAAAAACTGTTTTTT
NA	TRBV19	NA	TRBJ2-7	CASSISEASYEQYF	TGTGCCAGTAGTATAAGTGAGGCTTCCTACGAGCAGTACTTC
NA	TRBV28	NA	TRBJ1-3	CASSAQGYTIYF	TGTGCCAGCAGTGCGCAGGGTTACACCATATATTTT
NA	TRBV7-2	NA	TRBJ2-7	CASSLAPGAREQYF	TGTGCCAGCAGCTTAGCGCCAGGGGCAAGGGAGCAGTACTTC
NA	TRBV11-3	NA	TRBJ2-5	CASSPHRGGETQYF	TGTGCCAGCAGCCCGCACCGGGGAGGAGAGACCCAGTACTTC
NA	TRBV6-1	NA	TRBJ1-1	CASRTTVVPEAFF	TGTGCCAGCAGGACGACAGTGGTTCCTGAAGCTTTCTTT
once	TRBV6-1	NA	TRBJ1-1	CASSESGLNTEAFF	TGTGCCAGCAGTGAATCGGGGTTGAACACTGAAGCTTTCTTT
NA	TRBV5-4	TRBD2	TRBJ2-5	CASSLPSGRNQETQYF	TGTGCCAGCAGCCTTCCTAGCGGGAGAAACCAAGAGACCCAGTACTTC
NA	TRBV28	TRBD1	TRBJ1-1	CASSLGGQGPGAFF	TGTGCCAGCAGTCTGGGGGGACAGGGACCGGGAGCTTTCTTT
few	TRBV15	TRBD2	TRBJ2-5	CATSRGAGEQETQYF	TGTGCCACCAGCAGAGGAGCGGGGGAACAAGAGACCCAGTACTTC
NA	TRBV30	TRBD1	TRBJ1-6	CAWRTGLLSSSYNSPLHF	TGTGCCTGGAGGACAGGGTTATTATCGAGCTCCTATAATTCACCCCTCCACTTT
once	TRBV28	NA	TRBJ2-7	CASSWTAYEQYF	TGTGCCAGCAGTTGGACTGCCTACGAGCAGTACTTC
NA	TRBV7-8	NA	TRBJ1-5	CASSRDRGGVGNQPQHF	TGTGCCAGCAGCCGTGACCGGGGAGGGGTGGGCAATCAGCCCCAGCATTTT
few	TRBV30	NA	TRBJ2-3	CAWSVVGDRTDTQYF	TGTGCCTGGAGTGTTGTTGGAGACCGCACAGATACGCAGTATTTT
NA	TRBV2	NA	TRBJ1-5	CASRYREIQPQHF	TGTGCCAGCAGATACAGGGAAATTCAGCCCCAGCATTTT
NA	TRBV2	NA	TRBJ1-2	CASSELQGPNYGYTF	TGTGCCAGCAGTGAACTACAGGGCCCGAACTATGGCTACACCTTC
NA	TRBV6-4	TRBD2	TRBJ2-4	CASHTSGLAKNSQYF	TGTGCCAGCCATACTAGCGGCCTAGCCAAAAACAGTCAGTACTTC
few	TRBV7-2	TRBD1	TRBJ2-5	CASSLVGGDRGGETQYF	TGTGCCAGCAGCTTAGTTGGGGGGGACAGGGGAGGGGAGACCCAGTACTTC
few	TRBV29-1	TRBD1	TRBJ2-1	CSVGDSLDEQFF	TGCAGCGTTGGGGACAGCCTCGATGAGCAGTTCTTC